This T cell receptor beta chain was observed in a study of CD8+CD57+ T cells in acquired aplastic anemia (dated by TCRdb to 2016 to 2019). Background on the whole study: DNA extracted from sorted CD4+ and CD8+ cells had a mean of around 3.3 ug, with a range of about 0.18 to 27.4 ug. CD8+CD57+ expansion was defined as frequency above the mean frequency observed in healthy subjects.

Patients chosen for sequencing had shown expansion of CD8+CD57+ cells by flow cytometry. All patients had severe acquired aplastic anemia diagnosed by International Study of Aplastic Anemia and Agranulocytosis and Camitta criteria. No patient had received any therapy when blood was sampled. In the study, sorted CD4+ and CD8+ blood T cells from patients with severe aplastic anemia and from healthy subjects underwent deep sequencing of TCR repertoires. Patients were enrolled in the USA under clinicaltrials.gov protocols 00001620, 01623167, 00001397, 00071045, 00081523 and 00961064. Ficoll-Paque density gradient centrifugation was used to isolate peripheral blood mononuclear cells. Before DNA extraction, CD4+ and CD8+ T cells were sorted with FACS or magnetic beads. What the study reported, not specific to this receptor: Between patients and healthy controls, no significant difference in CD8+ Simpson's diversity was found (P=0.060). Twenty-nine CD8+ CDR3 sequences were shared between patients and controls but appeared highly expressed in patients and within their immunodominant clones.

CDR1 and CDR2, looked up from the germline V gene, are MNHEY and SVGEGT. Relative to germline, V is 8 bases shorter and J is 3 bases shorter, with 16 bases between their ends. The CDR3 spans 14 residues, from the cysteine through the phenylalanine. The read is trimmed to its CDR3 DNA, 42 bases read in frame from base 1. There are many counts of this clonotype. Its antigen specificity is not known. Base qualities are not at hand, and no much larger clone is one base apart. Profiling of TCR beta VDJ combinations and CDR3 sequences used genomic DNA as the template. TCR repertoire sequencing was run on an Illumina HiSeq 2000. In the original analysis: TRBV/TRBJ rearrangement plots, CDR3 size and DJ length profiles, and Simpson's diversity index were used to evaluate the repertoires. Whichever DNA sequence was most abundant in the deep sequencing data was defined as the immunodominant clone. CDR3 amino acid sequences were screened for sharing across subjects and compared with published repertoires and the VDJdb database. The raw public data were reprocessed by TCRdb itself: fastp quality trimming at Q25, MiXCR clonotype calling, in-frame beta chains only. Entries are consolidated by CDR3 protein sequence, retaining the most common genes and DNA. The V and J calls shown here were made by TCRdb, not taken from the authors' results. The sample yields 200,000 to 300,000 distinct CDR3 sequences; more than 45% were counted once. Approximately 8% of the sample is held by the ten biggest clonotypes.

The rearranged chain carries TRBV6-2 or TRBV6-3 and TRBJ2-5; TRBD2 could be the D gene, as 6 bases match. The TCR sequence derives from a human donor with aplastic anemia. Material: sorted CD4+, CD8+, or CD8+CD57+ T cells (not recorded which) from PBMCs. CDR3 loop: CASSKGRREETQYF. The DNA reads TGTGCCAGCTCGAAAGGGCGGAGGGAAGAGACCCAGTACTTC.